The rows below give T cell receptor beta chains drawn from one sample of a study of human T cells and chemical hapten exposure. TCRdb re-called the RACE reads through MiXCR, storing one row per CDR3 protein. The table lists around 71,000 distinct CDR3 sequences, around 10% of them singletons. Material: whole blood, obtained in connection with sensitization to the hapten diphenylcyclopropenone (DPC). The receptors derive from a woman between 40 and 50 years old with alopecia areata. Some clones in this sample may be carry-over from other donors' samples. CDR3s include the opening cysteine and the closing phenylalanine or tryptophan. Fields, in order: clone size, V gene, D gene, J gene, CDR3 protein, CDR3 DNA. D genes are given only for firm matches. Clone size is shown for a subset of rows, as once, few, many or a class of expanded clone.

few,TRBV12-3/TRBV12-4,NA,TRBJ1-1,CASREAWDLADSAFF,TGTGCCAGCAGGGAGGCATGGGACCTTGCGGACTCAGCTTTCTTT
many,TRBV5-8,TRBD2,TRBJ2-3,CASSLGGLPGTDTQYF,TGTGCCAGCAGCTTGGGGGGACTACCCGGCACAGATACGCAGTATTTT
NA,TRBV29-1,NA,TRBJ2-3,CSVEIGSTDTQYF,TGCAGCGTTGAGATAGGGAGCACAGATACGCAGTATTTT
many,TRBV20-1,TRBD2,TRBJ2-1,CSAHKGLAGGPYNEQFF,TGCAGTGCTCACAAGGGACTAGCGGGGGGGCCTTACAATGAGCAGTTCTTC
few,TRBV6-2/TRBV6-3,TRBD2,TRBJ2-5,CASSHGAGGRQTQYF,TGTGCCAGCAGTCATGGGGCGGGGGGCCGGCAGACCCAGTACTTC
many,TRBV18,TRBD2,TRBJ2-1,CASSLETSGAGFDEQFF,TGTGCCAGCTCACTGGAGACTAGCGGGGCTGGATTCGATGAGCAGTTCTTC
many,TRBV29-1,NA,TRBJ2-3,CSVVLVAGTDTQYF,TGCAGCGTTGTACTGGTCGCTGGCACAGATACGCAGTATTTT
many,TRBV9,TRBD2,TRBJ2-1,CASSVGTSSYNEQFF,TGTGCCAGCAGCGTAGGGACTAGCTCCTACAATGAGCAGTTCTTC
NA,TRBV7-9,NA,TRBJ2-1,CASSLPGPNEQFF,TGTGCCAGCAGCTTACCGGGGCCCAATGAGCAGTTCTTC
many,TRBV6-6,NA,TRBJ1-2,CASSLYGTSSLYGYTF,TGTGCCAGCAGTCTCTACGGGACCTCATCCCTCTATGGCTACACCTTC
few,TRBV9,NA,TRBJ2-1,CASSTQPKGGFDEQFF,TGTGCCAGCAGCACCCAACCAAAGGGGGGATTCGATGAGCAGTTCTTC
many,TRBV20-1,NA,TRBJ1-1,CSATGGRYEAFF,TGCAGTGCTACGGGGGGAAGGTATGAAGCTTTCTTT
NA,TRBV5-5,NA,TRBJ2-2,CASSCDRITGELFF,TGTGCCAGCAGCTGCGACAGAATCACCGGGGAGCTGTTTTTT
many,TRBV7-2,TRBD2,TRBJ2-7,CASSLATSGGLFYEQYF,TGTGCCAGCAGCTTAGCGACTAGCGGGGGGCTATTCTACGAGCAGTACTTC
NA,TRBV4-3,NA,TRBJ2-2,CASSREARNTGELFF,TGCGCCAGCAGCCGAGAAGCTCGGAACACCGGGGAGCTGTTTTTT
few,TRBV5-1,NA,TRBJ1-3,CASSDTTGRNTIYF,TGCGCCAGCAGCGATACAACAGGGAGGAACACCATATATTTT
NA,TRBV7-8,TRBD2,TRBJ2-1,CASSPREGLDNEQFF,TGTGCCAGCAGCCCCCGGGAGGGACTTGACAATGAGCAGTTCTTC
many,TRBV7-6,TRBD1,TRBJ1-2,CASSPRPGGAGNYGYTF,TGTGCCAGCAGCCCTAGGCCAGGGGGCGCAGGGAACTATGGCTACACCTTC
few,TRBV29-1,NA,TRBJ2-5,CSGREVGETQYF,TGCAGCGGGCGAGAGGTAGGAGAGACCCAGTACTTC
NA,TRBV3-1,NA,TRBJ2-2,CASSAQEMFTGELFF,TGTGCCAGCAGCGCTCAGGAGATGTTCACCGGGGAGCTGTTTTTT
NA,TRBV7-2,NA,TRBJ2-3,CASSPQRVSTDTQYF,TGTGCCAGCAGCCCCCAGAGGGTCTCCACAGATACGCAGTATTTT
NA,TRBV5-1,NA,TRBJ2-3,CASSFGSLFTDTQYF,TGCGCCAGCAGCTTTGGTAGTCTATTCACAGATACGCAGTATTTT
NA,TRBV29-1,NA,TRBJ1-1,CSVGQEYTEAFF,TGCAGCGTTGGACAAGAGTACACTGAAGCTTTCTTT
many,TRBV3-1,NA,TRBJ1-5,CASSQSGGNQPQHF,TGTGCCAGCAGCCAATCAGGGGGCAATCAGCCCCAGCATTTT
NA,TRBV15,NA,TRBJ1-3,CATSSKTGSGNTIYF,TGTGCCACCAGCAGCAAGACGGGCTCTGGAAACACCATATATTTT
many,TRBV6-2/TRBV6-3,NA,TRBJ1-2,CASSYGGDLLYGYTF,TGTGCCAGCAGTTACGGCGGGGATTTGCTCTATGGCTACACCTTC
NA,TRBV29-1,NA,TRBJ2-3,CSVAVQGYTDTQYF,TGCAGCGTTGCAGTGCAGGGATACACAGATACGCAGTATTTT
many,TRBV5-1,NA,TRBJ2-1,CASSSRGYNEQFF,TGCGCCAGCAGCTCCAGGGGTTACAATGAGCAGTTCTTC
few,TRBV6-2/TRBV6-3,TRBD2,TRBJ2-1,CASSYSTSGGPPYNEQFF,TGTGCCAGCAGTTACTCGACTAGCGGGGGGCCGCCATACAATGAGCAGTTCTTC
NA,TRBV4-3,NA,TRBJ1-1,CASSQTGNTEAFF,TGCGCCAGCAGCCAGACCGGGAACACTGAAGCTTTCTTT
many,TRBV7-9,TRBD1,TRBJ2-5,CASSPDRGSETQYF,TGTGCCAGCAGCCCGGACAGGGGGTCGGAGACCCAGTACTTC
NA,TRBV7-9,NA,TRBJ1-2,CASSPVWGNGYTF,TGTGCCAGCAGCCCCGTATGGGGGAATGGCTACACCTTC
many,TRBV6-2/TRBV6-3,NA,TRBJ2-3,CASRRTADTQYF,TGTGCCAGCAGGCGGACAGCAGATACGCAGTATTTT
once,TRBV7-8,TRBD2,TRBJ2-3,CASSLVTSTHTQYF,TGTGCCAGCAGCTTAGTGACTAGCACACATACGCAGTATTTT
many,TRBV5-5,NA,TRBJ1-5,CASSLDPGGWPQHF,TGTGCCAGCAGCTTGGATCCCGGGGGGTGGCCCCAGCATTTT
few,TRBV7-6,NA,TRBJ1-4,CASSKGWRTEEKLFF,TGTGCCAGCAGCAAGGGATGGCGGACGGAAGAAAAACTGTTTTTT